This TCR beta chain was sequenced for a study of cytomegalovirus exposure and HLA in healthy donors. Study details: Of all 400 or so donors who were genotyped, roughly 81% belonged to the Caucasian-associated ancestry cluster.

To note about this clone: Its antigen is not known.

Germline CDR1 reads MNHNS; CDR2 reads SASEGT. The CDR3 has 15 amino acids. Trimming left V 6 bases short and J 1 base short, with 15 bases between. PCR was performed using 60 Vbeta and 13 Jbeta primers. Profiling relied on immunoSEQ multiplex PCR, and the TCRdb table lists in-frame clones only, not all of them. The sample records about 120,000 clones, approximately 80% being singletons. Study-level points and caveats: Among TCR sequences, most were rare, though some public TCRs appeared in many donors. A later look showed TCR association rates differing by HLA locus, highest for DRB1 and lowest for HLA-C. One later analysis reportedly identified an Asian-associated ancestry cluster that showed fewer N-insertions than the roughly 670-donor mean.

V and J are TRBV6-1 and TRBJ2-5; maybe TRBD2 (6 bases). This sequence originates from a man aged 18-30 years in good health and CMV-seropositive. Sequenced: PBMCs. CDR3: CASRTGTGIQETQYF. For the CDR3, the DNA is TGTGCCAGCAGGACCGGGACTGGGATCCAAGAGACCCAGTACTTC.